The next 7 T cell receptor beta chains were all read from a single sample in a study of cytomegalovirus exposure and HLA in healthy donors. 13 Jbeta primers and 60 Vbeta primers were used for the PCR. Using immunoSEQ multiplex PCR, the repertoire was profiled, and TCRdb retains in-frame clones only, with some absent. The data contain approximately 220,000 clones, around 79% of them singletons. Sequenced sample: PBMCs. These TCRs come from a man aged 18 to 30 in good health and CMV-seronegative.

In its sample, this clone was seen once. This chain links TRBV19 with TRBJ1-2; the D gene is possibly TRBD1 (6 bases). This CDR3 region has 12 residues. Trimming removed 7 bases at V and 3 bases at J, with 9 bases between. Germline loops: CDR1 LNHDA, CDR2 SQIVND (reference sequence). Here the CDR3 reads CASIAGDYGYTF. In DNA, the CDR3 is TGTGCCAGTATTGCAGGGGACTATGGCTACACCTTC.

The chain employs TRBV14 and TRBJ1-1; 7 bases fit TRBD1. V lost 5 bases to trimming and J lost 4 bases; unmatched junction nucleotides: 10. The germline V gene has CDR1 SGHDN and CDR2 FVKESK. This CDR3 is built from 15 residues. CDR3 nucleotides: TGTGCCAGCAGCAATCGACAGGGTGGTTTCACTGAAGCTTTCTTT. Residues: CASSNRQGGFTEAFF. Full variable domain (rest looked up from reference TRBV14 and TRBJ1-1): EAGVTQFPSHSVIEKGQTVTLRCDPISGHDNLYWYRRVMGKEIKFLLHFVKESKQDESGMPNNRFLAERTGGTYSTLKVQPAELEDSGVYFCASSNRQGGFTEAFFGQGTRLTVV.

The J gene is TRBJ2-7, the V gene TRBV11-2; D is perhaps TRBD2 (7 bases). The germline CDR1 and CDR2 sequences are SGHAT and FQNNGV. V lost 6 bases and J lost 0, with 15 bases in between. This CDR3 contains 15 residues. The CDR3 here is CASRMVGGRSYEQYF. The DNA of the CDR3 is TGTGCCAGCAGGATGGTCGGGGGGCGCTCCTACGAGCAGTACTTC. Variable domain in full (rest from reference TRBV11-2 and TRBJ2-7): EAGVAQSPRYKIIEKRQSVAFWCNPISGHATLYWYQQILGQGPKLLIQFQNNGVVDDSQLPKDRFSAERLKGVDSTLKIQPAKLEDSAVYLCASRMVGGRSYEQYFGPGTRLTVT.

This clone came up a few times. The chain combines TRBV5-6 with TRBJ1-5; D is ambiguous. The germline gives CDR1 SGHDT, CDR2 YYEEEE. The CDR3 loop spans 11 amino acids. The V gene lost 4 bases and the J gene lost 8 bases, with 7 bases spanning the gap. The CDR3 spells CASSPIKPQHF. CDR3 in DNA: TGTGCCAGCAGCCCTATTAAGCCCCAGCATTTT. The whole variable domain, remainder taken from reference TRBV5-6 and TRBJ1-5, is DAGVTQSPTHLIKTRGQQVTLRCSPKSGHDTVSWYQQALGQGPQFIFQYYEEEERQRGNFPDRFSGHQFPNYSSELNVNALLLGDSALYLCASSPIKPQHFGDGTRLSIL.

This clone has more than one count but fewer than ten. J is TRBJ1-1 and V is TRBV5-1, with TRBD1 matching over 7 bases. This CDR3 comprises 16 residues. The trim removed 4 bases at V and 0 bases at J, leaving 9 bases unmatched. Germline CDR1 and CDR2: SGHRS and YFSETQ. The CDR3 nucleotides read TGCGCCAGCAGCCTTTTGACAGGGACGATGAACACTGAAGCTTTCTTT. Residues: CASSLLTGTMNTEAFF.

This clone was detected once. The chain uses TRBV5-4 and TRBJ1-5; D remains unclear. CDR1 SGHNT and CDR2 YYREEE come from the germline V gene (reference sequence). There are 14 residues in the CDR3. V was clipped by 1 base and J by 0 bases, with 5 bases between them. CDR3 nucleotide sequence: TGTGCCAGCAGCTTGATCGGTAGCAATCAGCCCCAGCATTTT. The encoded protein is CASSLIGSNQPQHF.

The chain recombines TRBV9 with TRBJ2-3; 9 bases are shared with TRBD2. Germline trimming cut 2 bases from V and 2 bases from J; bases unmatched to any gene: 6. This CDR3 region has 16 residues. In germline, CDR1 is SGDLS, CDR2 YYNGEE. CDR3 sequence reads: CASSVRAGGITDTQYF. In nucleotides, the CDR3 is TGTGCCAGCAGCGTCAGAGCGGGAGGAATCACAGATACGCAGTATTTT.